This is a list of T cell receptor beta chains from one sample in a study of T cell repertoires in cytomegalovirus infection. TCRdb re-derived calls from the reads in MiXCR, one entry per CDR3 protein. The sample includes under 95,000 distinct CDR3 sequences, 45% to 55% of them seen just once. These TCRs' antigens remain unknown. This sample comprised CD8+ T cells from cultured PBMCs, obtained from culture after CMV antigen stimulation. The receptor source for this set is a human donor in good health (CMV status not recorded). Some clones in this sample may be carry-over from other donors' samples. CDR3s include the opening cysteine and the closing phenylalanine or tryptophan. A D gene is named only where the DNA matches it firmly. A row's size may be missing; if present it is once, few, many or a size class.

j_call clone_size cdr3_length v_call d_call cdr3_nt cdr3_aa
TRBJ2-7 few 15 TRBV6-5 TRBD1 TGTGCCAGCAGTTACTCGGACAGGGGGGGCTACGAGCAGTACTTC CASSYSDRGGYEQYF
TRBJ2-4 - 16 TRBV7-4 - TGTGCCAGCAGCTTAGACGCAAAACGAACCAAAAACATTAAGTACTTC CASSLDAKRTKNIKYF
TRBJ1-2 few 15 TRBV6-1 TRBD1 TGTGCCAGCAGCACTCGGATGGACAGGTCCTATGGCTACACCTTC CASSTRMDRSYGYTF
TRBJ2-2 - 17 TRBV7-3 TRBD2 TGTGCCAGCAGCTTAACAGCAGCGGGAGCGAACACCGGGGAGCTGTTTTTT CASSLTAAGANTGELFF
TRBJ1-2 few 16 TRBV5-6 - TGTGCCAGCAGCCCCGATTTAGAGCGTTCCAACTATGGCTACACCTTC CASSPDLERSNYGYTF
TRBJ2-3 few 15 TRBV27 TRBD2 TGTGCCAGCAGTCCGACTCAAACTAGCGCAGATACGCAGTATTTT CASSPTQTSADTQYF
TRBJ2-3 - 13 TRBV27 - TGTGCCAGCAGGGGGGGCGGCATAGATACGCAGTATTTT CASRGGGIDTQYF
TRBJ1-5 - 12 TRBV7-8 - TGTGCCAGCAGCCCCCGAGGTCAGCCCCAGCATTTT CASSPRGQPQHF
TRBJ1-5 few 16 TRBV4-2 - TGTGCCAGTAGCAGGACACAAGGTTCAGGCAATCAGCCCCAGCATTTT CASSRTQGSGNQPQHF
TRBJ1-2 - 15 TRBV5-5 TRBD1 TGTGCCAGCAGCCCCGGGACAGGGGTTAGATATGGCTACACCTTC CASSPGTGVRYGYTF
TRBJ2-5 - 16 TRBV5-4 TRBD2 TGTGCCAGCAGCTTAGGGCGGGAGATTCTCCAAGAGACCCAGTACTTC CASSLGREILQETQYF
TRBJ1-5 - 12 TRBV10-2 - TGCGCCAGCAGTGAGTTGGGTCAGCCCCAGCATTTT CASSELGQPQHF
TRBJ2-7 once 14 TRBV7-9 - TGTGCCAGCAGCTTAGTCGGGGAATTCTACGAGCAGTACTTC CASSLVGEFYEQYF
TRBJ1-6 - 17 TRBV13 - TGTGCCAGCAGCAGTGCAGATCCCTCGCCATATAATTCACCCCTCCACTTT CASSSADPSPYNSPLHF
TRBJ2-6 - 14 TRBV6-8 - TGTGCCAGCAGTTACTCTTCTGGGGCCAACGTCCTGACTTTC CASSYSSGANVLTF
TRBJ1-2 - 13 TRBV7-6 - TGTGCCAGCAGCTTAGGGATAAACTATGGCTACACCTTC CASSLGINYGYTF
TRBJ1-2 - 13 TRBV6-2/TRBV6-3 - TGTGCCAGCCACCCACAGGCGAACTATGGCTACACCTTC CASHPQANYGYTF
TRBJ2-1 - 17 TRBV27 - TGTGCCAGCAGTTTAAGCGGACCGCCGAGCTCCTACAATGAGCAGTTCTTC CASSLSGPPSSYNEQFF
TRBJ2-7 - 15 TRBV11-2 - TGTGCCAGCAGCTTAGGGGCAGGGGCCGCCTACGAGCAGTACTTC CASSLGAGAAYEQYF
TRBJ2-5 few 17 TRBV7-6 TRBD2 TGTGCCAGCAGCTTAGGACTAGCGGGAGCCTCCAAAGAGACCCAGTACTTC CASSLGLAGASKETQYF
TRBJ1-2 once 11 TRBV29-1 - TGCAGCGTTATGAGGGTCGGGAGCTACACCTTC CSVMRVGSYTF
TRBJ2-7 - 15 TRBV7-9 TRBD2 TGTGCCAGCAGCTTAGTACTAGCGGGAGACTACGAGCAGTACTTC CASSLVLAGDYEQYF
TRBJ2-7 - 13 TRBV7-6 TRBD2 TGTGCCACCCTCTCCGGGGGGGGCTACGAGCAGTACTTC CATLSGGGYEQYF
TRBJ1-1 few 14 TRBV7-3 - TGTGCCAGCAGCTTAAGGGGGGGAGGCGGGGAAGCTTTCTTT CASSLRGGGGEAFF
TRBJ2-1 few 14 TRBV6-1 - TGTGCCAGCAGTGAAGAGGAGGGGGACAATGAGCAGTTCTTC CASSEEEGDNEQFF
TRBJ2-1 few 16 TRBV7-9 - TGTGCCAGCAGCTCCGAGACAGGCCTCCCCTACAATGAGCAGTTCTTC CASSSETGLPYNEQFF
TRBJ1-6 - 14 TRBV27 - TGTGCCAGCAGTTTCGGAGGGGGGAGTTCACCCCTCCACTTT CASSFGGGSSPLHF
TRBJ2-7 - 14 TRBV7-9 TRBD1 TGTGCCAGCAGGTTATCCGACAGGGGGGAATTTCAGTACTTC CASRLSDRGEFQYF
TRBJ1-3 - 17 TRBV9 - TGTGCCAGCAGCGTAGATGACCGTCTGGGCTCTGGAAACACCATATATTTT CASSVDDRLGSGNTIYF
TRBJ2-7 few 15 TRBV6-1 - TGTGCCAGCAGTGAATCCGTCGGGACTTCCTACGAGCAGTACTTC CASSESVGTSYEQYF
TRBJ2-5 - 13 TRBV28 - TGTGCCAGCAGTTCAGGGGTTGGCGAGACCCAGTACTTC CASSSGVGETQYF
TRBJ2-1 - 17 TRBV11-3 TRBD1 TGTGCCAGCAGTCGAGGACAGGGGGCGGAGGGGTACAATGAGCAGTTCTTC CASSRGQGAEGYNEQFF
TRBJ2-1 - 14 TRBV19 TRBD2 TGTGCCAGTAGCCTAGCGGGCGGTCCCAATGAGCAGTTCTTC CASSLAGGPNEQFF
TRBJ1-2 few 13 TRBV12-5 - TGTGCTAGTGGTTCACACGTTACCTATGGCTACACCTTC CASGSHVTYGYTF
TRBJ1-2 - 15 TRBV6-1 TRBD1 TGTGCCAGCAGTGAAAGGGACAGAGCTAACTATGGCTACACCTTC CASSERDRANYGYTF
TRBJ1-4 - 14 TRBV18 TRBD1 TGTGCCAGCTCACCGCAGGGGGAGGTCGAAAAACTGTTTTTT CASSPQGEVEKLFF
TRBJ2-3 - 14 TRBV7-6 - TGTGCCAGCAGCCTAAGGTGGGGACCAGATACGCAGTATTTT CASSLRWGPDTQYF